One sample yielded the 2 T cell receptor beta chains listed below, sequenced in a study of Graves' ophthalmopathy and Graves' hyperthyroidism (dated by TCRdb to the late 2010s). The sequencing machine was an Illumina HiSeq 2000. For repertoire sequencing, TCR beta CDR3 regions were amplified from RNA transcripts. The first round of RT-PCR was done with HTBI primers and the Qiagen OneStep RT-PCR kit, and was followed by a second round of multiplex PCR, then size selection and purification. TCRdb handled the public reads itself, with Q25 trimming in fastp and clone calling in MiXCR, and kept productive beta chains. Merged by CDR3 protein, the rows form single entries marked with the most common genes and DNA. This sample is represented by a few hundred thousand distinct CDR3 sequences; about a sixth of them were singletons. The top ten clones comprise 2% to 2.5% of the sample. The source material was peripheral blood. All receptors derive from an adult woman with stable Graves' hyperthyroidism.

As regards this clonotype: A much more abundant neighbour one base away suggests this may be a read error. The chain links TRBV18 to TRBJ2-5, with D uncertain. The CDR3 is 13 residues long. V was clipped by 1 base and J by 5 bases, with 8 bases between them. Germline loops: CDR1 KGHSH, CDR2 LQKENI. As DNA, the CDR3 is TGTGCCAGCTCACCACAAACTACCGAGACCCAGTACTTC. It codes for CASSPQTTETQYF.

This clonotype was seen a handful of times. The rearrangement links TRBV6-2 or TRBV6-3 to TRBJ1-1; no clear D gene. This CDR3 comprises 15 residues. Germline CDR1 reads MNHEY; CDR2 reads SVGEGT. Trimming took 4 bases from V and 4 from J, leaving 16 bases between them. For the CDR3, the DNA is TGTGCCAGCAGTTCGGCTGAGGGTCTCAGCACTGAAGCTTTCTTT. This codes for CASSSAEGLSTEAFF.